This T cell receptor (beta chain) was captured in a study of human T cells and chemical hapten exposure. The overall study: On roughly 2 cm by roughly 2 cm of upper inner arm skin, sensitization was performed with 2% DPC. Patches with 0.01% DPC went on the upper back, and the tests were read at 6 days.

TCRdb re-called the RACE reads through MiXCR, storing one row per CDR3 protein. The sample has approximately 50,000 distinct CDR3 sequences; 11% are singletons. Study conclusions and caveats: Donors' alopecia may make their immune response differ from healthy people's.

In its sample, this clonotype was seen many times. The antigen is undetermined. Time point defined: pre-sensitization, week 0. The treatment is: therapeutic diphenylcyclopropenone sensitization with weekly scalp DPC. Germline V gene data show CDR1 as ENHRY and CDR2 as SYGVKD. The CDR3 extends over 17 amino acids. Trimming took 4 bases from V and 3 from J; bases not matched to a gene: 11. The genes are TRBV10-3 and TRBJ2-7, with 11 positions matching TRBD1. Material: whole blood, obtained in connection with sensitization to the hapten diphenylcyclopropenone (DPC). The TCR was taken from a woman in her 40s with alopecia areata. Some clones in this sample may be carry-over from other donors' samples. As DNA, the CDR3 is TGTGCCATCAGTGGGGCAGAGGGGACAGGGGGTATCTACGAGCAGTACTTC. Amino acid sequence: CAISGAEGTGGIYEQYF.